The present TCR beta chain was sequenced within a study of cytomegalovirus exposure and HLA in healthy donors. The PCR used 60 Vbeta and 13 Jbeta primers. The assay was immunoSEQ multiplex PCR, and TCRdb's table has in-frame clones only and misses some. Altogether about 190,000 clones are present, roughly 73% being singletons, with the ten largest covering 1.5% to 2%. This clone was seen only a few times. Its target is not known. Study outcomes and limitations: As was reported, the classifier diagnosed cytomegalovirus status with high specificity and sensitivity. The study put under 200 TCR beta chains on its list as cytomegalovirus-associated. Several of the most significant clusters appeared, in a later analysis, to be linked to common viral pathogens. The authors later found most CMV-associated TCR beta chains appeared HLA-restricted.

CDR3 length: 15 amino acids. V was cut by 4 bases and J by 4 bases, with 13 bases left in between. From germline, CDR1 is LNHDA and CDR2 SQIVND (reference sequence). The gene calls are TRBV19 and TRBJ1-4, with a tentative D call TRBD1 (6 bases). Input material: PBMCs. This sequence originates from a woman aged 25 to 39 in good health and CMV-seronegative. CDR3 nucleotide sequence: TGTGCCAGTAGTAATCCGGGCAGGGGTAATGAAAAACTGTTTTTT. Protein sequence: CASSNPGRGNEKLFF.